The rows below give T cell receptor beta chains drawn from one sample of a study of blood T cell repertoires in COVID-19. Measured with immunoSEQ multiplex PCR; TCRdb has only the in-frame clones, and not every one. Among 150,000 to 200,000 clones listed, more than 75% were seen once. Sequencing was carried out using peripheral blood. All receptors come from a man aged 35-49 years with active or convalescent COVID-19. Each CDR3 is given with its conserved first and last residue. The order of the fields is D gene, V gene, clone size, J gene, CDR3 DNA, CDR3 protein. A D gene is named only where the DNA matches it firmly. Expanded clones are given a class, and other clones once, few, many or no size at all.

TRBD1	TRBV30	-	TRBJ1-2	TGTGCCTGGAGAGCACCGGGACAGCTCTATGGCTACACCTTC	CAWRAPGQLYGYTF
-	TRBV6-5	-	TRBJ2-7	TGTGCCAGCAGCCTGACGGGGAACTACGAGCAGTACTTC	CASSLTGNYEQYF
-	TRBV6-6	-	TRBJ1-6	TGTGCCAGCAGTTACGGTAGAGGTGATAATTCACCCCTCCACTTT	CASSYGRGDNSPLHF
-	TRBV9	-	TRBJ2-2	TGTGCCAGCAGCGAAACAGGGAACACCGGGGAGCTGTTTTTT	CASSETGNTGELFF
-	TRBV27	-	TRBJ2-3	TGTGCCAGCAGTTTAGGCAGGGTGGATACGCAGTATTTT	CASSLGRVDTQYF
TRBD2	TRBV19	-	TRBJ2-2	TGTGCCAGTAGAAATTTGAGGCTAGCGGGAATTAACACCGGGGAGCTGTTTTTT	CASRNLRLAGINTGELFF
-	TRBV7-6	-	TRBJ1-5	TGTGCCAGCAGCTTATCCGCAGGTCCTTTATTTCAGCCCCAGCATTTT	CASSLSAGPLFQPQHF
-	TRBV21-1	-	TRBJ2-7	TGTGCCAGCAGCAAAGGGCCCCGGGACAGGGGGTTACACGAGCAGTACTTC	CASSKGPRDRGLHEQYF
TRBD1	TRBV7-9	-	TRBJ2-7	TGTGCCAGCAGCTCCGGCAGGGGGTATATTTTCCACGAGCAGTACTTC	CASSSGRGYIFHEQYF
-	TRBV27	-	TRBJ2-1	TGTGCCAGCAGTAACCGGCTAGGGGGAGCCTTTTCCAATGAGCAGTTCTTC	CASSNRLGGAFSNEQFF
-	TRBV21-1	-	TRBJ2-1	TGTGCCAGCAGCAATGAAGGGATTGGGAGCTCCTACAATGAGCAGTTCTTC	CASSNEGIGSSYNEQFF
-	TRBV19	-	TRBJ1-3	TGTGCCAGTAGTATTTCCGGTCCTGCCCCAGGAAACACCATATATTTT	CASSISGPAPGNTIYF
-	TRBV12-3/TRBV12-4	-	TRBJ1-1	TGTGCCAGCAGTTCTCTTCTGGCCACTGAAGCTTTCTTT	CASSSLLATEAFF
-	TRBV3-1/TRBV3-2	-	TRBJ1-2	TGTGCCAGCAGCCAAACTTCAGGGAACTATGGCTACACCTTC	CASSQTSGNYGYTF
-	TRBV28	-	TRBJ2-4	TGTGCCAGCAGTTCTATAAGAGGGGCCAAAAACATTCAGTACTTC	CASSSIRGAKNIQYF
-	TRBV27	-	TRBJ2-2	TGTGCCAGCAGTAGGTCACTACAGCGGAGGAACACCGGGGAGCTGTTTTTT	CASSRSLQRRNTGELFF
-	TRBV10-3	-	TRBJ1-6	TGTGCCATCGCGGATAGCTCCTATAATTCACCCCTCCACTTT	CAIADSSYNSPLHF
TRBD1	TRBV28	-	TRBJ1-3	TGTGCCAGCACCCCTGGGACAGGGGGCCTCTATGGAAACACCATATATTTT	CASTPGTGGLYGNTIYF
TRBD2	TRBV18	-	TRBJ2-7	TGTGCCAGCTCACCACCTGGGACTAGCGTAGAGCAGTACTTC	CASSPPGTSVEQYF
TRBD1	TRBV9	-	TRBJ2-6	TGTGCCAGCAGCGTAGGACAGGGGTTTTACTCTGGGGCCAACGTCCTGACTTTC	CASSVGQGFYSGANVLTF
-	TRBV27	-	TRBJ1-1	TGTGCCAGCAGGGACATCCTGAACACTGAAGCTTTCTTT	CASRDILNTEAFF
-	TRBV2	-	TRBJ2-5	TGTGCCAGCAGTGAAGAGACAGGCCGAGGAGGGACCCAGTACTTC	CASSEETGRGGTQYF
-	TRBV7-2	few	TRBJ2-7	TGTGCCAGCAGCTTAACTTCGACAGGCCCCCCCACCTACGAGCAGTACTTC	CASSLTSTGPPTYEQYF
-	TRBV5-1	-	TRBJ1-6	TGCGCCAGCAGCTTGGCTCTCTTGGGGAGCTCCTATAATTCACCCCTCCACTTT	CASSLALLGSSYNSPLHF
-	TRBV24-1	-	TRBJ2-1	TGTGCCACCAGAAGAGACAATGAGCAGTTCTTC	CATRRDNEQFF